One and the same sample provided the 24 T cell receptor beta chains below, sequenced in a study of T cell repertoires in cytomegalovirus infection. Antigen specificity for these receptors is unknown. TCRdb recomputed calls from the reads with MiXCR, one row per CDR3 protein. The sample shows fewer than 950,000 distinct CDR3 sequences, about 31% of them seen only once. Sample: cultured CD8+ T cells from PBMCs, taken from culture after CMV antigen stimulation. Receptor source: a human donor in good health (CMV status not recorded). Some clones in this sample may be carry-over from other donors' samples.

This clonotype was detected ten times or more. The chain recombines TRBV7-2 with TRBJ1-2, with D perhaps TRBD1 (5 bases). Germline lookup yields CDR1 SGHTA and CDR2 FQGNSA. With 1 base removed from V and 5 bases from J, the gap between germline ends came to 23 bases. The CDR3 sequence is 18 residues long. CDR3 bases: TGTGCCAGCAGCTTAGATTGGACGGGGGGTTGGGGGATTTATGGCTACACCTTC. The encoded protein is CASSLDWTGGWGIYGYTF.

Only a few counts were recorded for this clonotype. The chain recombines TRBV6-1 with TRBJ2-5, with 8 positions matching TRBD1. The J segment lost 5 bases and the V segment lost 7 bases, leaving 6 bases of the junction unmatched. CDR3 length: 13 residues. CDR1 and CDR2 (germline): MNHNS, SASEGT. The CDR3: CASTGQGPETQYF. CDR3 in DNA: TGTGCCAGCACCGGACAGGGCCCGGAGACCCAGTACTTC.

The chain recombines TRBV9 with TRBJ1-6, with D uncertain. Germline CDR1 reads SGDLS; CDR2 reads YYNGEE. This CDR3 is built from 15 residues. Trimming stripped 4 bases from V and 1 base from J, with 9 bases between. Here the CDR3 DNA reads TGTGCCAGCAGCCCAGACAATTCCTATAATTCACCCCTCCACTTT. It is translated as CASSPDNSYNSPLHF.

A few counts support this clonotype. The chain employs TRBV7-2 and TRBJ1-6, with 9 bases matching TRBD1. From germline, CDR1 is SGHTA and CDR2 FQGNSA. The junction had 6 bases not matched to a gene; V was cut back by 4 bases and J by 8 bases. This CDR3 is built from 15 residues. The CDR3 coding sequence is TGTGCCAGCAGCTACCGGGACAGGGTAGATTCACCCCTCCACTTT. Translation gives CASSYRDRVDSPLHF.

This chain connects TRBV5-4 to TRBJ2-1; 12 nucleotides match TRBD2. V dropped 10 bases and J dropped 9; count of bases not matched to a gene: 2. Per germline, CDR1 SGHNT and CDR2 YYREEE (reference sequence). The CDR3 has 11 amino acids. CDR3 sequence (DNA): TGTGCCGAACTAGCGGGGGGTGAGCAGTTCTTC. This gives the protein CAELAGGEQFF.

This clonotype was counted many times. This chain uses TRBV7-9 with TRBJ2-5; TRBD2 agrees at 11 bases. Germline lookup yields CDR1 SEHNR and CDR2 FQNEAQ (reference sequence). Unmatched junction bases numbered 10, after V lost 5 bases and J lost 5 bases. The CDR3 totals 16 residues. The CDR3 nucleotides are TGTGCCAGCAGCCCCACCTTAGCGGGGGGGCCCGAGACCCAGTACTTC. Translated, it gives CASSPTLAGGPETQYF.

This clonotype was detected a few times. The CDR3 DNA reads as TGTGCCAGCACCCAGGGCAGGGGGGGGAGCACTGAAGCTTTCTTT. Its translation is CASTQGRGGSTEAFF. The chain links TRBV27 to TRBJ1-1; 7 nucleotides align to TRBD1. This CDR3 is 15 amino acids long. Germline V CDR1 and CDR2: MNHEY, SMNVEV (reference sequence). Unmatched junction bases numbered 12, after V lost 7 bases and J lost 4 bases.

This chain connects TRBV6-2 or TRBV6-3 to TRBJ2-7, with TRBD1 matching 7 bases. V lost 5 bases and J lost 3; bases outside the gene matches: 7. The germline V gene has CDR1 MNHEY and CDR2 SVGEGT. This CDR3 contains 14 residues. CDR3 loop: CASSETGTDYEQYV. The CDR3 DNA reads TGTGCCAGCAGTGAAACCGGGACAGACTACGAGCAGTACGTC.

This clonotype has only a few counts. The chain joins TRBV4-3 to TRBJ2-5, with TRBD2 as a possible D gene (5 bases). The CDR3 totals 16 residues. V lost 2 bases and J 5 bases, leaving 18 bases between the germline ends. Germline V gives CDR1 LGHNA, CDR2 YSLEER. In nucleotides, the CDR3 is TGCGCCAGCAGCCAAACATCTATAGCCCGGGGTGAGACCCAGTACTTC. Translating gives CASSQTSIARGETQYF.

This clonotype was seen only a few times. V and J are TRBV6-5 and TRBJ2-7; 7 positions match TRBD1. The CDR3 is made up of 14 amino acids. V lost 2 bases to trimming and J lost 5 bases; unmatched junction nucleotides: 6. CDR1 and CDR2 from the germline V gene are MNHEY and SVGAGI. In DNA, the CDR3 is TGTGCCAGCAGTTACCCGGGACAGATCCACGAGCAGTACTTC. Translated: CASSYPGQIHEQYF.

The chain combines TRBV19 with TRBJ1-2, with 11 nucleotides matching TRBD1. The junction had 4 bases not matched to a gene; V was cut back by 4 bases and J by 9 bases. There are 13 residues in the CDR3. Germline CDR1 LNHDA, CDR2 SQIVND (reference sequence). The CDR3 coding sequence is TGTGCCAGTAGTAACTGGGACAGGGGGAGCTACACCTTC. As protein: CASSNWDRGSYTF.

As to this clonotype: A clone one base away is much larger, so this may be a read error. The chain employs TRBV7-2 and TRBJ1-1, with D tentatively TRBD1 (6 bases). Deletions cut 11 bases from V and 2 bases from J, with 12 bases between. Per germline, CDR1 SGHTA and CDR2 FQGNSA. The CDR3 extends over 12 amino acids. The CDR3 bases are TGTGCCGGCTTACAGGGAAACACTGAAGCTTTCTTT. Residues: CAGLQGNTEAFF. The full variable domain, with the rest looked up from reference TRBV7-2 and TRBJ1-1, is GAGVSQSPSNKVTEKGKDVELRCDPISGHTALYWYRQSLGQGLEFLIYFQGNSAPDKSGLPSDRFSAERTGGSVSTLTIQRTQQEDSAVYLCAGLQGNTEAFFGQGTRLTVV.

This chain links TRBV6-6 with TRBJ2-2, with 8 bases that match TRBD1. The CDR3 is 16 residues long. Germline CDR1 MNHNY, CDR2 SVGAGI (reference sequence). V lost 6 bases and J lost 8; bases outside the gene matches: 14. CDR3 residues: CASSDSTGARFGELFF. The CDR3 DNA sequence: TGTGCCAGCAGCGACTCGACAGGGGCGCGGTTTGGGGAGCTGTTTTTT.

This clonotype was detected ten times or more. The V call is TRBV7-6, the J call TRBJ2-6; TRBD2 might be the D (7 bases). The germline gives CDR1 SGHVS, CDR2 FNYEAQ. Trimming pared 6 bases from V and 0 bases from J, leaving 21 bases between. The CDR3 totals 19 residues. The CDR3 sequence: CASSQGAGALPSGANVLTF. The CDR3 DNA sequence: TGTGCCAGCAGTCAAGGGGCGGGGGCGCTCCCCTCTGGGGCCAACGTCCTGACTTTC.

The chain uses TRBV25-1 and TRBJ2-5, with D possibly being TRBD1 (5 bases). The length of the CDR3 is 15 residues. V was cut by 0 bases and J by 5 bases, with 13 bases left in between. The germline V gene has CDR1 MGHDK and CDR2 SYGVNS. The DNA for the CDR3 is TGTGCCAGCAGTGAATACCCTAGGGGCGTGGAGACCCAGTACTTC. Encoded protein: CASSEYPRGVETQYF.

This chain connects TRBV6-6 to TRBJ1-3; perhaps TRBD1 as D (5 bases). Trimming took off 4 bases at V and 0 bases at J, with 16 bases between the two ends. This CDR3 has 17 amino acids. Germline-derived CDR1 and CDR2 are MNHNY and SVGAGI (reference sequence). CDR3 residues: CASSSSSRANSGNTIYF. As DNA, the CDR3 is TGTGCCAGCAGTTCCTCTAGCAGGGCGAACTCTGGAAACACCATATATTTT.

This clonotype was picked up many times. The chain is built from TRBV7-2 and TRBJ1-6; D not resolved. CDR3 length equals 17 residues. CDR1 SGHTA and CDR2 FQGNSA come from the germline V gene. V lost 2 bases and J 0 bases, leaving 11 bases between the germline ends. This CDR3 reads CASSLILESSYNSPLHF. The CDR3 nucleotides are TGTGCCAGCAGCTTAATTTTGGAGAGCTCCTATAATTCACCCCTCCACTTT.

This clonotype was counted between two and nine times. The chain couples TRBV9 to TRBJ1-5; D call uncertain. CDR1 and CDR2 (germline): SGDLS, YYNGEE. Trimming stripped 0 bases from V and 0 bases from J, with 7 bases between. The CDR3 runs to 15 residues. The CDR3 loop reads CASSVAGNSNQPQHF. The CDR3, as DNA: TGTGCCAGCAGCGTAGCCGGAAATAGCAATCAGCCCCAGCATTTT.

The CDR3 coding sequence is TGTGCCAGCAGTTTCCTAGGAAGACTCAATGAGCAGTTCTTC. Its translation: CASSFLGRLNEQFF. J is TRBJ2-1 and V is TRBV28; D not resolved. The V and J ends lost 3 bases and 6 bases respectively, with 12 bases between them. Looked up from germline, CDR1 is MDHEN and CDR2 is SYDVKM. The CDR3 is made up of 14 amino acids. Complete variable domain (other parts from reference TRBV28 and TRBJ2-1): DVKVTQSSRYLVKRTGEKVFLECVQDMDHENMFWYRQDPGLGLRLIYFSYDVKMKEKGDIPEGYSVSREKKERFSLILESASTNQTSMYLCASSFLGRLNEQFFGPGTRLTVL.

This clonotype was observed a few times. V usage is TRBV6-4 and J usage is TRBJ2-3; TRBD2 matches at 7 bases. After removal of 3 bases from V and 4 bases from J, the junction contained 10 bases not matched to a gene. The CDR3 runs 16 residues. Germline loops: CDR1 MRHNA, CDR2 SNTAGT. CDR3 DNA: TGTGCCAGCAGTGAGAGCAGCGGGACGTCCTCAGATACGCAGTATTTT. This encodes CASSESSGTSSDTQYF.

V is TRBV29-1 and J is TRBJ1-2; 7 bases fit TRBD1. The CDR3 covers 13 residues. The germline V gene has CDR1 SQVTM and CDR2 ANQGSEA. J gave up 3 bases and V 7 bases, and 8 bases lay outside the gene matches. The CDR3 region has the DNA TGCAGCGCAAAAGACAGGGTGGACTATGGCTACACCTTC. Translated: CSAKDRVDYGYTF.

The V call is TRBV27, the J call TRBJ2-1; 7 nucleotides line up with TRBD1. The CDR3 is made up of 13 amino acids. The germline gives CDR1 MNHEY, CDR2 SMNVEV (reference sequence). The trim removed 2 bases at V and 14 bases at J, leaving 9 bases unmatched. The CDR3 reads CASSLPDRVGKFF. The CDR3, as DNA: TGTGCCAGCAGTTTACCCGACAGGGTTGGGAAGTTCTTC.

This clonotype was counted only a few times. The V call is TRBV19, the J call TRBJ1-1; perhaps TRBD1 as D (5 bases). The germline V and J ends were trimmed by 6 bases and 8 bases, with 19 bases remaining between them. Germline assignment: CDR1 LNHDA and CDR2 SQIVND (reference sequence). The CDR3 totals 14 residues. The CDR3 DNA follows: TGTGCCAGTAGACTGAGGGCTGAGGGACCAGAAGCTTTCTTT. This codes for CASRLRAEGPEAFF. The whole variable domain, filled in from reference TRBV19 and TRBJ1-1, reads DGGITQSPKYLFRKEGQNVTLSCEQNLNHDAMYWYRQDPGQGLRLIYYSQIVNDFQKGDIAEGYSVSREKKESFPLTVTSAQKNPTAFYLCASRLRAEGPEAFFGQGTRLTVV.

The CDR3 loop is CASSANRGSNTEAFF. The CDR3 nucleotides are TGTGCCAGCAGTGCAAACAGGGGGTCGAACACTGAAGCTTTCTTT. The chain has TRBV12-3 or TRBV12-4 and TRBJ1-1; 8 bases agree with TRBD1. The trim removed 5 bases at V and 1 base at J, leaving 6 bases unmatched. The CDR3 sequence is 15 residues long.